Sequencing of this TCR beta chain was carried out in a study of blood T cells in healthy people across ages. On this clonotype: What it binds is unknown.

Using a J-beta primer mix together with a sample-barcoded 5' primer, a second PCR was run for roughly 7 to 12 cycles. TCRdb analysed the 5' RACE reads with MiXCR anew, one entry per CDR3 protein. In the table there are 1.5 million to 2 million distinct CDR3 sequences, less than 50% of which are singletons. The CDR3 consists of 17 residues. V was cut by 5 bases and J by 7 bases, with 24 bases left in between. The germline gives CDR1 MNHNY, CDR2 SVGAGI (reference sequence). There were at least 5 micrograms of total RNA extracted from every sample. Points from the study as a whole: Per-million-T-cell TCR beta diversity fell roughly linearly with age. Any conclusive comparison of naive versus antigen-experienced cells was prevented by using unsorted PBMCs.

This TCR came from a woman aged 40 to 55 in good health. The chain carries TRBV6-6 and TRBJ2-1; D is unclear. The specimen sequenced was blood. The CDR3 here is CASSPTRQGPMKNEQFF. CDR3 bases: TGTGCCAGCAGTCCAACCCGACAAGGGCCGATGAAAAATGAGCAGTTCTTC.